The 27 T cell receptor beta chains below were found in one sample sequenced in a study of response to subunit inactivated influenza vaccine. MiXCR, applied by TCRdb to the RT-PCR reads, yields one record per CDR3 protein. The sample lists about 500,000 distinct CDR3 sequences; under 15% were seen once. Sequences were derived from PBMCs from blood, sampled 40 to 50 days after vaccination. The receptors originated from a man aged 45-60 years who received an inactivated influenza vaccine.

This chain connects TRBV7-9 to TRBJ2-7, with TRBD2 identical over 14 bases. V was pared by 7 bases and J by 2 bases, with 10 bases of the junction left unmatched. Germline loops: CDR1 SEHNR, CDR2 FQNEAQ (reference sequence). The CDR3 covers 17 residues. The CDR3 DNA is TGTGCCAGCATCCGGACTAGCGGGAGGCCTGGAACCTACGAGCAGTACTTC. It specifies CASIRTSGRPGTYEQYF. Complete variable domain (other parts from reference TRBV7-9 and TRBJ2-7): DTGVSQNPRHKITKRGQNVTFRCDPISEHNRLYWYRQTLGQGPEFLTYFQNEAQLEKSRLLSDRFSAERPKGSFSTLEIQRTEQGDSAMYLCASIRTSGRPGTYEQYFGPGTRLTVT.

This clonotype showed up just a few times. The chain carries TRBV4-3 and TRBJ2-2; no clear D gene. This CDR3 spans 16 amino acids. From germline, CDR1 is LGHNA and CDR2 YSLEER. The germline V and J ends were trimmed by 0 bases and 0 bases, with 8 bases remaining between them. CDR3 nucleotide sequence: TGCGCCAGCAGCCAAGATCTGGGCTCGAACACCGGGGAGCTGTTTTTT. Amino acid sequence: CASSQDLGSNTGELFF.

This clonotype was observed many times. The chain uses TRBV12-3 or TRBV12-4 and TRBJ2-2, with D possibly being TRBD1 or TRBD2 (5 bases each). Trimming stripped 1 base from V and 0 bases from J, with 21 bases between. The CDR3 runs to 20 residues. CDR3 nucleotide sequence: TGTGCCAGCAGTTTAGTATTCATCTTTACCCGGGACGCGAACACCGGGGAGCTGTTTTTT. Translated: CASSLVFIFTRDANTGELFF.

The rearrangement uses TRBV7-9 and TRBJ2-7; 8 positions agree with TRBD1. This CDR3 has 14 amino acids. The V gene's germline CDR1 is SEHNR and CDR2 FQNEAQ (reference sequence). Trimming took 3 bases from V and 2 from J; bases not matched to a gene: 3. The CDR3 loop reads CASSFPGGTYEQYF. Written as DNA, the CDR3 is TGTGCCAGCAGCTTCCCAGGGGGCACCTACGAGCAGTACTTC.

The chain joins TRBV20-1 to TRBJ2-5, with 12 bases matching TRBD2. Germline lookup yields CDR1 DFQATT and CDR2 SNEGSKA (reference sequence). There are 13 residues in the CDR3. V shed 6 bases and J 5 bases; nucleotides not matched to a gene: 4. In DNA form, the CDR3 reads TGCAGTGCCCCTAGCGGGGGGGCTGAGACCCAGTACTTC. Residues: CSAPSGGAETQYF.

Turning to this clonotype: A junction end diverges from the germline sequence, so it may reflect a read error. CDR3 sequence reads: CCAREEERLGVWETQYF. The DNA of the CDR3 is TGCTGTGCTAGAGAGGAGGAGCGCCTCGGAGTTTGGGAGACCCAGTACTTC. V usage is TRBV20-1 and J usage is TRBJ2-5, with D tentatively TRBD2 (5 bases). Germline-derived CDR1 and CDR2 are DFQATT and SNEGSKA (reference sequence). This CDR3 is 17 amino acids long.

The table lists this clonotype with a few counts. The V call is TRBV11-2, the J call TRBJ2-1; perhaps TRBD1 as D (6 bases). The ends were cut back, 4 bases at V and 4 bases at J, with 11 bases in the middle. Germline CDR1 and CDR2: SGHAT and FQNNGV. The CDR3 loop spans 14 amino acids. In DNA form, the CDR3 reads TGTGCCAGCAGCTCAAATACAGGGTACAATGAGCAGTTCTTC. Its protein product is CASSSNTGYNEQFF.

The CDR3 reads CASAADGGNQPQHF. The CDR3 DNA sequence: TGTGCCAGCGCCGCCGATGGAGGCAATCAGCCCCAGCATTTT. The J gene is TRBJ1-5, the V gene TRBV12-3 or TRBV12-4; D remains unclear. Between the trimmed V and J ends, which lost 8 bases and 2 bases, there was a span of 13 bases. The CDR3 length is 14 residues.

This clonotype was detected a few times. V gene TRBV28 combines with J gene TRBJ2-7; D unresolved. CDR3 length: 14 amino acids. CDR1 and CDR2 (germline): MDHEN, SYDVKM. V was cut by 4 bases and J by 2 bases, with 12 bases left in between. The CDR3 sequence: CASSSETVTYEQYF. CDR3 nucleotides: TGTGCCAGCAGTTCGGAGACGGTGACCTACGAGCAGTACTTC.

The chain uses TRBV5-5 and TRBJ2-7, with D possibly being TRBD2 (5 bases). The length of the CDR3 is 13 residues. CDR1 and CDR2 from the germline V gene are SGHKS and YYEKEE (reference sequence). Trimming cost V 6 bases and J 2 bases, with 12 bases left between them. DNA for the CDR3: TGTGCCAGCAAGTCGGGGTCAGCCTACGAGCAGTACTTC. This encodes CASKSGSAYEQYF.

The chain recombines TRBV29-1 with TRBJ2-4; D unclear. V lost 6 bases, J lost 13 bases, and 16 bases lay in between. Germline V gene data show CDR1 as SQVTM and CDR2 as ANQGSEA. The CDR3 is made up of 11 amino acids. Here the CDR3 reads CSVSYAGVQYF. DNA of the CDR3: TGCAGCGTCTCTTATGCAGGTGTCCAGTACTTC. The full variable domain, rest sourced from reference TRBV29-1 and TRBJ2-4, is SAVISQKPSRDICQRGTSLTIQCQVDSQVTMMFWYRQQPGQSLTLIATANQGSEATYESGFVIDKFPISRPNLTFSTLTVSNMSPEDSSIYLCSVSYAGVQYFGAGTRLSVL.

In its sample, this clonotype was seen many times. The rearrangement uses TRBV12-3 or TRBV12-4 and TRBJ1-6; TRBD1 might be the D (6 bases). CDR3 length: 12 residues. Trimming removed 7 bases at V and 8 bases at J, with 9 bases between. The CDR3 protein is CASTDRYSPLHF. Here the CDR3 DNA reads TGTGCCAGCACGGACAGATATTCACCCCTCCACTTT.

This rearrangement joins TRBV7-7 to TRBJ2-4, with 9 bases lining up with TRBD1. Trimming took 2 bases from V and 9 from J; bases not matched to a gene: 5. The V gene's germline CDR1 is SSHAT and CDR2 FNYEAQ (reference sequence). The CDR3 totals 14 residues. CDR3 sequence: CASSLKRQGGIQYF. The CDR3, as DNA: TGTGCCAGCAGCTTAAAGCGACAGGGGGGCATTCAGTACTTC.

This clonotype was observed at least ten times. The rearrangement uses TRBV29-1 and TRBJ2-1; 8 nucleotides line up with TRBD1. The CDR3 is 13 residues long. Germline-derived CDR1 and CDR2 are SQVTM and ANQGSEA. In nucleotides, the CDR3 is TGCAGAACAGAAACAGGGGGACCCAATGAGCAGTTCTTC. This translates into CRTETGGPNEQFF.

The sample holds one count of this clonotype. A much larger clonotype is one base distant, so this may be a read error. CDR3 residues: CSARGERLAVQFF. DNA of the CDR3: TGCAGTGCTAGAGGCGAGAGGCTAGCGGTTCAGTTCTTC. This chain connects TRBV20-1 to TRBJ2-1; 7 bases are shared with TRBD2. This CDR3 contains 13 residues. With 1 base clipped from V and 13 bases from J, the junction kept 10 bases outside the gene matches. Germline CDR1 is DFQATT and CDR2 is SNEGSKA (reference sequence).

This clonotype has at least ten counts. The chain is built from TRBV27 and TRBJ2-5; TRBD2 aligns across 9 bases. CDR3 length equals 14 residues. The V segment lost 0 bases and the J segment 5 bases; nucleotides outside the gene matches: 1. Germline V gene lookup returns CDR1 MNHEY and CDR2 SMNVEV (reference sequence). The CDR3 loop reads CASSLSSGSETQYF. The CDR3 DNA is TGTGCCAGCAGTTTATCTAGCGGGAGTGAGACCCAGTACTTC.

This rearrangement joins TRBV14 to TRBJ2-7, with TRBD1 identical over 7 bases. Looked up from germline, CDR1 is SGHDN and CDR2 is FVKESK. Losses at the gene ends were 4 bases for V and 12 bases for J; bases not matched to a gene: 9. The CDR3 has 12 residues. The CDR3 protein is CASSPTGLVRYF. CDR3 sequence (DNA): TGTGCCAGCAGCCCGACAGGGCTAGTACGGTACTTC. Drawing the rest from reference TRBV14 and TRBJ2-7, the complete variable domain is EAGVTQFPSHSVIEKGQTVTLRCDPISGHDNLYWYRRVMGKEIKFLLHFVKESKQDESGMPNNRFLAERTGGTYSTLKVQPAELEDSGVYFCASSPTGLVRYFGPGTRLTVT.

The chain recombines TRBV3-1 with TRBJ2-1, with 13 bases aligning to TRBD2. There are 15 residues in the CDR3. CDR1 and CDR2 (germline): LGHDT, YNNKEL (reference sequence). V trimming: 5 bases; J trimming: 6 bases; junction bases outside the gene matches: 4. The CDR3 loop is CASSYTSGGGNEQFF. CDR3 in DNA: TGTGCCAGCAGCTACACTAGCGGGGGGGGCAATGAGCAGTTCTTC.

V and J are TRBV7-2 and TRBJ2-7; weak D call: TRBD1 (5 bases). The CDR3 runs to 15 residues. The V end lost 4 bases, the J end lost 3 bases, and 16 bases lay between the germline ends. Germline V lookup: CDR1 SGHTA, CDR2 FQGNSA. This chain's CDR3 is CASSSTVQDGYEQYF. Written as DNA, the CDR3 is TGTGCCAGCAGCTCAACTGTACAGGACGGCTACGAGCAGTACTTC.

This clonotype was recorded a few times. The genes are TRBV6-1 and TRBJ2-7, with D possibly TRBD1 on 6 matching bases. The CDR3 covers 15 residues. Germline CDR1 reads MNHNS; CDR2 reads SASEGT. The ends were cut back, 0 bases at V and 0 bases at J, with 9 bases in the middle. The CDR3 coding sequence is TGTGCCAGCAGTGAAGCGGGGGCCAACTCCTACGAGCAGTACTTC. The encoded protein is CASSEAGANSYEQYF.

V is TRBV5-1 and J is TRBJ2-2, with unresolved D. V lost 3 bases, J lost 5 bases, and 17 bases lay in between. The CDR3 extends over 16 amino acids. CDR1 and CDR2 (germline): SGHRS, YFSETQ. CDR3 DNA: TGCGCCAGCAGCTATCGGCGCGGAAGCCCTACCGGGGAGCTGTTTTTT. Its protein product is CASSYRRGSPTGELFF.

In this sample, this clonotype turned up many times. This sequence joins TRBV12-3 or TRBV12-4 and TRBJ1-1; D may be TRBD1 (5 bases). Trimming took off 3 bases at V and 5 bases at J, with 10 bases between the two ends. The CDR3 length is 13 residues. As DNA, the CDR3 is TGTGCCAGCAGTTTCGGGGGAGGGACTGAAGCTTTCTTT. Its protein product is CASSFGGGTEAFF.

This clonotype showed up just a few times. V usage is TRBV12-3 or TRBV12-4 and J usage is TRBJ2-5; D unclear. Trimming shortened V by 0 bases and J by 4 bases, and 6 bases separated the two germline ends. The CDR3 runs 13 residues. The CDR3 reads CASSLAQLETQYF. CDR3 DNA: TGTGCCAGCAGTTTAGCACAGCTAGAGACCCAGTACTTC.

This chain uses TRBV7-2 with TRBJ1-3; a weak D match, TRBD1 (6 bases). The CDR3 sequence is 17 residues long. The germline V gene has CDR1 SGHTA and CDR2 FQGNSA. V was shortened by 0 bases and J by 7 bases, with 19 bases between the two germline ends. In DNA form, the CDR3 reads TGTGCCAGCAGCTTAGCGGCCCTGGGGGCTGGGCAGAACACCATATATTTT. The encoded protein is CASSLAALGAGQNTIYF.

A few counts support this clonotype. The CDR3: CASRDSGELFF. The CDR3 DNA reads TGTGCCAGCAGGGACTCTGGGGAGCTGTTTTTT. This sequence joins TRBV28 and TRBJ2-2, with a weak D call TRBD2 (5 bases). The CDR3 is 11 residues long. Deletions cut 6 bases from V and 8 bases from J, with 7 bases between. CDR1 and CDR2 from the germline V gene are MDHEN and SYDVKM.

This chain uses TRBV4-3 with TRBJ1-2, with 9 positions matching TRBD1. The trim removed 4 bases at V and 2 bases at J, leaving 5 bases unmatched. CDR1 and CDR2 from the germline V gene are LGHNA and YSLEER. This CDR3 has 15 amino acids. The CDR3: CASSLLGQGNYGYTF. The CDR3 DNA is TGCGCCAGCAGCCTGCTGGGACAGGGAAACTATGGCTACACCTTC.

This clonotype was detected a few times. This sequence joins TRBV12-3 or TRBV12-4 and TRBJ2-3; TRBD2 is a possible D gene (5 bases). Trimming took 6 bases from V and 0 from J, leaving 10 bases between them. This CDR3 is built from 14 residues. The CDR3 sequence: CASSRGHSTDTQYF. The CDR3 region has the DNA TGTGCCAGCAGCCGGGGTCACAGCACAGATACGCAGTATTTT.